The clone carrying this TCR beta chain occurred a few times. No antigen is known for it. This record comes from a study of tumor and adjacent non-tumor tissue in lung cancer. Whole-study context: Stage I to III disease affected roughly ten men and roughly 5 women aged about 31 to 80. Around 4.5 million productive TCRbeta reads were obtained per sample on average. Study observations and caveats: Tumor repertoires had a smaller top 100 clone share than normal lung.

Germline V gene data show CDR1 as DFQATT and CDR2 as SNEGSKA (reference sequence). The CDR3 is made up of 15 amino acids. V dropped 3 bases and J dropped 4; count of bases not matched to a gene: 12. No cell sorting was done before RNA was extracted from the tissue. Chemotherapy-naive patients with new lung cancer underwent thoracic surgery in China, August–late 2014. Three rounds of nested PCR, following a modified ARM-PCR protocol, produced the TCRbeta library. MiXCR was run by TCRdb on the multiplex PCR reads, yielding one entry per CDR3 protein. The profile shows 65,000 to 90,000 distinct CDR3 sequences, roughly 75% of them singletons.

The chain uses TRBV20-1 and TRBJ2-7, with 7 bases that match TRBD1. This TCR came from a woman in her 70s with non-small cell lung cancer. Sequencing was performed on lung tumor tissue. The CDR3 sequence: CSASTYGTVSYEQYF. CDR3 bases: TGCAGTGCTAGCACTTACGGGACAGTTTCTTACGAGCAGTACTTC.